This section outlines one T cell receptor beta chain sequence together with its context. The data were produced by immunoSEQ multiplex PCR, yet TCRdb's version contains in-frame clones alone and is incomplete. The sample carries about 110,000 clones, 70% to 90% recorded once. This entry belongs to a study of T cell responses to AZD1222 COVID-19 vaccine. Germline V gene data show CDR1 as ENHRY and CDR2 as SYGVKD. The CDR3 has 14 amino acids. V gave up 4 bases and J gave up 4 bases, with 10 bases separating them. This clonotype was sampled from an adult in good health. This chain links TRBV10-3 with TRBJ2-2, with unresolved D. The material sequenced was peripheral blood, taken on day 0 of AZD1222 vaccination. The CDR3 region has the DNA TGTGCCATCAGTGCGGGCTTCCTCACCGGGGAGCTGTTTTTT. It translates to CAISAGFLTGELFF.